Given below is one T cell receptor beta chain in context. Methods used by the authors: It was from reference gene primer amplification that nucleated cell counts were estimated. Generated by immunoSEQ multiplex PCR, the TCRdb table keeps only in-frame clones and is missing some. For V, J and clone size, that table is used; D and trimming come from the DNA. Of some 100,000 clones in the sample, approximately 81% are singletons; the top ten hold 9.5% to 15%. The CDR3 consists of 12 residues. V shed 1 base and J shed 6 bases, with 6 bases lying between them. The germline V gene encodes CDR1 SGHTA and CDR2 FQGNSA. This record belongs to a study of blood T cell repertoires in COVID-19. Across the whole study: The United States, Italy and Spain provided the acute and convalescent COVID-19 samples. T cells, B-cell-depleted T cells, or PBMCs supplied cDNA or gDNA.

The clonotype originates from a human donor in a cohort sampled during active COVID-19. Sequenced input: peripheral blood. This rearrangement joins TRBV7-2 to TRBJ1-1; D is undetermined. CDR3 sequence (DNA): TGTGCCAGCAGCTTAGGGGCACCTGAAGCTTTCTTT. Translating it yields CASSLGAPEAFF.